The 7 T cell receptor beta chains below were found in one sample sequenced in a study of low-dose radiotherapy and immunotherapy resistance in tumors. Gene-specific TRAV and TRBV primers were used for first-strand cDNA, covering alpha and beta chains. TCR amplification involved 20 PCR cycles with a constant-region primer and V-primer adapter. Each CDR3 protein gets one entry after TCRdb re-called the reads with MiXCR. The data contain 75,000 to 95,000 distinct CDR3 sequences, 9% to 9.5% of them seen just once; the ten biggest clones take up around 0.93%. As to time point: before trial treatment. Material: PBMCs, obtained before treatment. The receptors come from a male donor with prostate cancer.

This clonotype was seen at least ten times. The chain uses TRBV5-1 and TRBJ2-7, with TRBD2 matching 9 bases. CDR1 SGHRS and CDR2 YFSETQ come from the germline V gene. V was pared by 4 bases and J by 0 bases, with 14 bases of the junction left unmatched. The CDR3 is 18 residues long. DNA of the CDR3: TGCGCCAGCAGCCCAAGGGATACTAGCGGGCCGAGCTCCTACGAGCAGTACTTC. This codes for CASSPRDTSGPSSYEQYF.

With regard to this clonotype: This likely reflects a read error, since a far larger clone is one base away. The chain employs TRBV29-1 and TRBJ2-3; D is perhaps TRBD1 or TRBD2 (5 bases each). The tail of the sequence fits TRBJ2-5 better, so the J call may be wrong. This CDR3 comprises 13 residues. In germline, CDR1 is SQVTM, CDR2 ANQGSEA. The CDR3 sequence is CSVEPGTTETQYF. CDR3 sequence (DNA): TGCAGCGTTGAACCCGGGACCACGGAGACCCAGTACTTC.

This clonotype has at least ten counts. The V call is TRBV6-5, the J call TRBJ2-1, with D unresolved. Germline assignment: CDR1 MNHEY and CDR2 SVGAGI. V dropped 7 bases and J dropped 3 bases, with 13 bases sitting between them. This CDR3 has 14 residues. DNA of the CDR3: TGTGCCAGCAAAAAGGGATTGGACTACAATGAGCAGTTCTTC. Protein product: CASKKGLDYNEQFF.

This clonotype was picked up many times. The chain joins TRBV24-1 to TRBJ2-5, with no clear D. The CDR3 contains 14 residues. Trimming removed 0 bases from V and 2 bases from J, with 6 bases in between. CDR1 and CDR2 (germline): KGHDR, SFDVKD. The CDR3 DNA follows: TGTGCCACCAGTGATTTGGGTCCACAAGAGACCCAGTACTTC. Protein: CATSDLGPQETQYF.

Concerning this clonotype: A much larger clone sits a single nucleotide away, making a read error possible. The V and J genes are TRBV19 and TRBJ2-1; 10 nucleotides line up with TRBD1. The CDR3 is 15 residues long. The V gene's germline CDR1 is LNHDA and CDR2 SQIVND (reference sequence). In DNA form, the CDR3 reads TGTGCCAGTAGTGTCAGACAGGGGGCTAAGGATGAGCAGATCTTC. It specifies CASSVRQGAKDEQIF.

In its sample, this clonotype was seen many times. The chain employs TRBV30 and TRBJ2-3; a weak D match, TRBD2 (6 bases). In germline, CDR1 is GTSNPN, CDR2 SVGIG (reference sequence). CDR3 length: 13 amino acids. With 4 bases removed from V and 2 bases from J, the gap between germline ends came to 10 bases. The CDR3 DNA sequence: TGTGCCTGGACAAGGGACTTCACAGATACGCAGTATTTT. It codes for CAWTRDFTDTQYF. Using reference TRBV30 and TRBJ2-3 for the parts outside the CDR3, the full variable domain is SQTIHQWPATLVQPVGSPLSLECTVEGTSNPNLYWYRQAAGRGLQLLFYSVGIGQISSEVPQNLSASRPQDRQFILSSKKLLLSDSGFYLCAWTRDFTDTQYFGPGTRLTVL.

This clonotype was observed many times. This chain uses TRBV5-1 with TRBJ1-6; no clear D gene. CDR1 and CDR2 from the germline V gene are SGHRS and YFSETQ. This CDR3 is 15 amino acids long. The germline V and J ends were trimmed by 0 bases and 5 bases, with 9 bases remaining between them. CDR3: CASSLGPDDNSPLHF. CDR3 bases: TGCGCCAGCAGCTTGGGACCGGACGATAATTCACCCCTCCACTTT.